This TCR beta chain was identified during a study of T-cell reconstitution after alpha-beta-depleted transplantation in children. This clonotype was seen at least ten times. Its antigen is unknown. Unique molecular identifiers were incorporated when the TCRbeta library was constructed. TCRdb re-called the PCR reads with MiXCR, one entry per CDR3 protein. The sample yields around 64,000 distinct CDR3 sequences, approximately 10% seen once. The V end lost 5 bases, the J end lost 2 bases, and 13 bases lay between the germline ends. Germline V gives CDR1 SQVTM, CDR2 ANQGSEA. The CDR3 is made up of 14 amino acids. Findings and limits, study-wide: The study traced high day-60 TCRbeta diversity in some patients to surviving recipient T cells and thymic progenitors. Alpha-beta T cells present about two months after transplant were reported to originate from several hundred expanded graft clones. Most T-cell counts and diversity one year after the transplant came from T cells that were newly produced.

The chain links TRBV29-1 to TRBJ2-1, with D maybe TRBD2 (6 bases). This sample comprised PBMCs, obtained before TCRalphabeta/CD19-depleted stem cell transplant. This clonotype was obtained from a boy under 18 with acute myeloid leukemia, due to receive a stem cell transplant. The CDR3 sequence is CSVPSADTYNEQFF. The CDR3 DNA follows: TGCAGCGTTCCTAGCGCCGACACCTACAATGAGCAGTTCTTC.